This T cell receptor (beta chain) was identified during a study of blood T cells in healthy people across ages. Study-wide context: Capture via template switching afforded approximately one barcoded beta molecule per two T cells.

A second roughly 7 to 12 cycle PCR used barcoded and J-beta primers. TCRdb re-called the 5' RACE reads through MiXCR, storing one row per CDR3 protein. The sample has some 1.8 million distinct CDR3 sequences; roughly two fifths are singletons. Germline V CDR1 and CDR2: MNHEY, SVGEGT. CDR3 length: 17 residues. Trimming took 4 bases from V and 2 from J; bases not matched to a gene: 13. The sample taken for sequencing was blood. This chain joins TRBV6-2 or TRBV6-3 and TRBJ2-5, with 7 nucleotides matching TRBD1. The sequence was collected from a human donor in good health. The CDR3 spells CASSFPLGQEEQETQYF. CDR3 in DNA: TGTGCCAGCAGTTTCCCCCTCGGACAGGAAGAGCAAGAGACCCAGTACTTC.